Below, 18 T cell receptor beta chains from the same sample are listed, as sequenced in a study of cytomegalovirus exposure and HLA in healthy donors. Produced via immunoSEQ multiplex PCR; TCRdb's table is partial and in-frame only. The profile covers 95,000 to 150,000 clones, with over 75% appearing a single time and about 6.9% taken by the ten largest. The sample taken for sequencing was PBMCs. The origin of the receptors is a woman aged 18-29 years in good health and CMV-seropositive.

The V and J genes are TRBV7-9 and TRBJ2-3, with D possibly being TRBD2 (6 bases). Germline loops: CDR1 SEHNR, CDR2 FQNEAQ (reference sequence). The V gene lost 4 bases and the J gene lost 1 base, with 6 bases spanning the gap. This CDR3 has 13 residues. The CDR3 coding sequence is TGTGCCAGCAGCTGGGGGGGCACAGATACGCAGTATTTT. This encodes CASSWGGTDTQYF.

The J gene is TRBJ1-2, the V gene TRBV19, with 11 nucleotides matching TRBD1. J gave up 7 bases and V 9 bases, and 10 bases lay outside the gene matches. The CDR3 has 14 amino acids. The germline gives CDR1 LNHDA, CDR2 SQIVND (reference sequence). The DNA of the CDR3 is TGTGCCAGCAAACCGGACAGGGGGCGCGGTGGCTACACCTTC. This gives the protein CASKPDRGRGGYTF.

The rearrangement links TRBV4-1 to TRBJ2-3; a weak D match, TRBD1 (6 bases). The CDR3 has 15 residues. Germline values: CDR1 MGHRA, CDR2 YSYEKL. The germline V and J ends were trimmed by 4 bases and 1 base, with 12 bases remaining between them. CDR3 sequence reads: CASSPPGDGTDTQYF. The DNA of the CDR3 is TGCGCCAGCAGCCCCCCAGGGGATGGCACAGATACGCAGTATTTT.

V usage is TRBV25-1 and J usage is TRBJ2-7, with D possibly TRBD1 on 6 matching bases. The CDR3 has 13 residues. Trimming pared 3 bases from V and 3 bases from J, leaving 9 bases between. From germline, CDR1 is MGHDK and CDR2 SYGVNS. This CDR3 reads CASSEGTNYEQYF. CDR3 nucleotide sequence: TGTGCCAGCAGTGAGGGGACAAACTACGAGCAGTACTTC.

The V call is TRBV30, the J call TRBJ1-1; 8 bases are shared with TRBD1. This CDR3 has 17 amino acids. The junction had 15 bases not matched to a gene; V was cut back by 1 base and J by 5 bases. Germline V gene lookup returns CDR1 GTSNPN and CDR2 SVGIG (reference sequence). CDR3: CAWSADRGGFSRTEAFF. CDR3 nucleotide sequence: TGTGCCTGGAGTGCAGACAGGGGTGGTTTTAGTAGGACTGAAGCTTTCTTT.

For the CDR3, the DNA is TGTGCCAGCTCACCGGGGACAGGGGCCACGGCCGGGGAGCAGTTCTTC. Its translation is CASSPGTGATAGEQFF. The chain joins TRBV18 to TRBJ2-1; 10 nucleotides align to TRBD1. With 3 bases clipped from V and 10 bases from J, the junction kept 12 bases outside the gene matches. From germline, CDR1 is KGHSH and CDR2 LQKENI. The CDR3 totals 16 residues.

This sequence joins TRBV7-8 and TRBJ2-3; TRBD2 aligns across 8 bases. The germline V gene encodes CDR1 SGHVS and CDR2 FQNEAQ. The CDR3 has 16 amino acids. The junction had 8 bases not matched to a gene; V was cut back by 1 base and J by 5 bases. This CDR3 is CASSLVGTRFVDTQYF. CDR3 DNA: TGTGCCAGCAGCTTAGTCGGGACTAGATTTGTAGATACGCAGTATTTT.

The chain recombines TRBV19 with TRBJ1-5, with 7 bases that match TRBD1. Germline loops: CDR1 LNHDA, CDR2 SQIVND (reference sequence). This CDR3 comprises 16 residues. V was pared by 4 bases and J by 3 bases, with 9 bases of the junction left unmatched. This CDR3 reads CASSTRPGQHNQPQHF. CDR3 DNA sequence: TGTGCCAGTAGTACTCGACCGGGACAGCACAATCAGCCCCAGCATTTT.

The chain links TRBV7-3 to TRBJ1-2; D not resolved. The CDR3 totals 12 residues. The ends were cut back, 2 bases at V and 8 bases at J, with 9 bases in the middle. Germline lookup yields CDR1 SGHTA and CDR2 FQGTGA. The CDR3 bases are TGTGCCAGCAGCTTAGAAGGACTCGGCTACACCTTC. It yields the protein CASSLEGLGYTF.

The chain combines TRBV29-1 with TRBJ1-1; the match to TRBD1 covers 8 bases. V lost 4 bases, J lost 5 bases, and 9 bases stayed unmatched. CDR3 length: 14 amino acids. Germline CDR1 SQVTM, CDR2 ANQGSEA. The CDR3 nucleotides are TGCAGCGTTGTCAGCCAGGGGGCTCGGACTGAAGCTTTCTTT. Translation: CSVVSQGARTEAFF.

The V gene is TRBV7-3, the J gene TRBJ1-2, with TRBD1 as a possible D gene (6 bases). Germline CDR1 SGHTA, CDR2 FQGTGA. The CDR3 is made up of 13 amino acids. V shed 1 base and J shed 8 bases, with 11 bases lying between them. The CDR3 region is CASSLNSGGGYTF. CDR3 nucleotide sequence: TGTGCCAGCAGCTTAAATTCGGGGGGCGGCTACACCTTC.

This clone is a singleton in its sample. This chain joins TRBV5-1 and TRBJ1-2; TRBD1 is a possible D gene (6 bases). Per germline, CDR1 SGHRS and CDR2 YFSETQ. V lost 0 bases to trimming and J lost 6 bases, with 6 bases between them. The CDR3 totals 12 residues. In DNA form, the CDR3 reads TGCGCCAGCAGCTTGGCAGGGGATGGCTACACCTTC. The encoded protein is CASSLAGDGYTF. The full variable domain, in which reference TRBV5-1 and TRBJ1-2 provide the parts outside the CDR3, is KAGVTQTPRYLIKTRGQQVTLSCSPISGHRSVSWYQQTPGQGLQFLFEYFSETQRNKGNFPGRFSGRQFSNSRSEMNVSTLELGDSALYLCASSLAGDGYTFGSGTRLTVV.

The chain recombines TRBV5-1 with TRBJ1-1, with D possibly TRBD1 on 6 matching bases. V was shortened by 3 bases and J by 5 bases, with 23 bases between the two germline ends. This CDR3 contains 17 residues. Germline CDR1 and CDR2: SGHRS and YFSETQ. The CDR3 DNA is TGCGCCAGCAGCTCTTCTACCTCCACCGGGAGGGGGACTGAAGCTTTCTTT. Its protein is CASSSSTSTGRGTEAFF.

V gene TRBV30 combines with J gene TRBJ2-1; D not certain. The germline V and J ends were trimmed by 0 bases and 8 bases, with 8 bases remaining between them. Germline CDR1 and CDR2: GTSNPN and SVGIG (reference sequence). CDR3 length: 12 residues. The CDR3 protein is CAWSVTSDEQFF. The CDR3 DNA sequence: TGTGCCTGGAGTGTAACCTCGGATGAGCAGTTCTTC.

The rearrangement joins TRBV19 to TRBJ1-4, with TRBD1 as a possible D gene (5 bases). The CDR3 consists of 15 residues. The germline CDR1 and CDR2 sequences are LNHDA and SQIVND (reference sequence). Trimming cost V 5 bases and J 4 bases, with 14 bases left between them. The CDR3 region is CASSPLRQINEKLFF. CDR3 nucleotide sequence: TGTGCCAGTAGTCCCCTTCGACAGATTAATGAAAAACTGTTTTTT.

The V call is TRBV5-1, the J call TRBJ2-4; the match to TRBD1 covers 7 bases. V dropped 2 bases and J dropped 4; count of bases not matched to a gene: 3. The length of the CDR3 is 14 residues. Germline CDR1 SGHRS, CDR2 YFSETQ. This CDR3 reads CASSFSTGKNIQYF. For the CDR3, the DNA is TGCGCCAGCAGCTTCTCGACAGGGAAAAACATTCAGTACTTC.

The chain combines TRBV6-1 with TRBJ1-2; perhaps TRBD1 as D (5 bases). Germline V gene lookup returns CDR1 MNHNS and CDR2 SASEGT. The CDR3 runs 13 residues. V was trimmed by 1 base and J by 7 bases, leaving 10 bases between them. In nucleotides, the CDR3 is TGTGCCAGCAGTGAAGGGGGCCAGGTTGGCTACACCTTC. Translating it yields CASSEGGQVGYTF.

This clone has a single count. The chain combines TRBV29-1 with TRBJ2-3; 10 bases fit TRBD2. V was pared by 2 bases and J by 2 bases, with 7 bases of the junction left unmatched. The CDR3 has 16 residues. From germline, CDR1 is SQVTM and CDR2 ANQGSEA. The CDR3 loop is CSVEPLSGGITDTQYF. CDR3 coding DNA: TGCAGCGTTGAACCTCTTAGCGGGGGGATCACAGATACGCAGTATTTT.